The next 21 T cell receptor beta chains were all read from a single sample in a study of T cell repertoires in cytomegalovirus infection. TCRdb re-analysed the reads in MiXCR, keeping a single row per CDR3 protein. The table records hundreds of thousands of distinct CDR3 sequences, 24% of them present only once. The sample taken for sequencing was CD8+ T cells from PBMCs. The receptor source for this set is a human donor in good health (CMV status not recorded). Some clones in this sample may be carry-over from other donors' samples.

This chain connects TRBV20-1 to TRBJ1-1, with D possibly being TRBD1 (6 bases). Trimming removed 1 base at V and 0 bases at J, with 15 bases between. The CDR3 is made up of 16 amino acids. CDR1 DFQATT and CDR2 SNEGSKA come from the germline V gene (reference sequence). The CDR3 loop reads CSARGLGATLNTEAFF. Here the CDR3 DNA reads TGCAGTGCTAGAGGGCTGGGGGCGACTTTGAACACTGAAGCTTTCTTT.

The rearrangement uses TRBV6-5 and TRBJ2-1, with 8 positions matching TRBD1. J gave up 4 bases and V 6 bases, and 14 bases lay outside the gene matches. The CDR3 sequence is 17 residues long. Germline CDR1 is MNHEY and CDR2 is SVGAGI. CDR3 DNA: TGTGCCAGCAGACTAAACCCCGGGACAGGCGATTACAATGAGCAGTTCTTC. This translates into CASRLNPGTGDYNEQFF.

The genes are TRBV15 and TRBJ2-3, with no clear D. In germline, CDR1 is LNHNV, CDR2 YYDKDF (reference sequence). V lost 2 bases and J 5 bases, leaving 2 bases between the germline ends. The length of the CDR3 is 11 residues. CDR3 nucleotides: TGTGCCACCAGCAGACGAGATACGCAGTATTTT. Encoded protein: CATSRRDTQYF.

This clonotype has ten or more counts. V and J are TRBV7-2 and TRBJ1-2; D unclear. In germline, CDR1 is SGHTA, CDR2 FQGNSA. Trimming left V 4 bases short and J 4 bases short, with 13 bases between. The length of the CDR3 is 14 residues. CDR3: CASSWPGSVYGYTF. The CDR3 region has the DNA TGTGCCAGCAGCTGGCCGGGTTCGGTCTATGGCTACACCTTC. Complete variable domain (other parts from reference TRBV7-2 and TRBJ1-2): GAGVSQSPSNKVTEKGKDVELRCDPISGHTALYWYRQSLGQGLEFLIYFQGNSAPDKSGLPSDRFSAERTGGSVSTLTIQRTQQEDSAVYLCASSWPGSVYGYTFGSGTRLTVV.

Ten or more counts support this clonotype. No DNA is shown, since the ends of the CDR3 on it are uncertain; the CDR3 is the one TCRdb lists. The V gene is TRBV7-5, the J gene TRBJ2-1; TRBD1, as called in the table, went unchecked against the DNA. TRBV7-5 is tagged as a pseudogene. The CDR3 adds up to 17 amino acids, both ends counted. The CDR3 loop reads CISVPEAPGTETYEQFF.

The V and J genes are TRBV19 and TRBJ2-1; D unresolved. Germline assignment: CDR1 LNHDA and CDR2 SQIVND (reference sequence). Trimming pared 1 base from V and 0 bases from J, leaving 7 bases between. The CDR3 runs to 15 residues. The CDR3 nucleotides read TGTGCCAGTAGTATAGGTTTGAGCTCCTACAATGAGCAGTTCTTC. Protein sequence: CASSIGLSSYNEQFF.

The chain has TRBV29-1 and TRBJ2-3; no clear D. This CDR3 spans 12 amino acids. Germline V gene lookup returns CDR1 SQVTM and CDR2 ANQGSEA. The ends were cut back, 6 bases at V and 2 bases at J, with 9 bases in the middle. For the CDR3, the DNA is TGCAGCGTGTTCCGGGCCACAGATACGCAGTATTTT. Its protein is CSVFRATDTQYF.

Many counts were recorded for this clonotype. The chain uses TRBV2 and TRBJ2-3, with 9 bases identical to TRBD2. The ends lost 2 bases at V and 2 bases at J; junction bases unmatched: 11. The CDR3 consists of 18 residues. The germline CDR1 and CDR2 sequences are SNHLY and FYNNEI. The CDR3 DNA sequence: TGTGCCAGCAGTGAAAGGCTAGCGGGGAGGGATATCACAGATACGCAGTATTTT. This encodes CASSERLAGRDITDTQYF. The variable domain in full, completed from reference TRBV2 and TRBJ2-3, reads EPEVTQTPSHQVTQMGQEVILRCVPISNHLYFYWYRQILGQKVEFLVSFYNNEISEKSEIFDDQFSVERPDGSNFTLKIRSTKLEDSAMYFCASSERLAGRDITDTQYFGPGTRLTVL.

V is TRBV4-2 and J is TRBJ2-1; no firm D call. Germline V gives CDR1 LGHNA, CDR2 YNFKEQ. V lost 5 bases to trimming and J lost 9 bases, with 11 bases between them. The CDR3 sequence is 12 residues long. CDR3 region: CASSSPAFEQFF. CDR3 DNA: TGTGCCAGCAGCTCCCCGGCTTTTGAGCAGTTCTTC.

As regards this clonotype: One end of the junction does not line up with germline, which may come from a read error. The chain couples TRBV7-4 to TRBJ1-6, with D perhaps matching TRBD1 (6 bases). Germline CDR1 and CDR2: SGHVT and SQSDAQ. The length of the CDR3 is 13 residues. The CDR3 protein is CASSSGELSSLHF. The CDR3 DNA is TGTGCCAGCAGCTCAGGGGAGCTTTCATCCCTCCACTTT.

This clonotype has at least ten counts. The V call is TRBV12-3 or TRBV12-4, the J call TRBJ1-1; tentatively, D is TRBD1 (5 bases). The CDR3 totals 14 residues. Trimming pared 3 bases from V and 10 bases from J, leaving 18 bases between. The CDR3 spells CASSFGSRVRGAFF. The DNA for the CDR3 is TGTGCCAGCAGTTTTGGTTCTCGGGTGAGGGGAGCTTTCTTT.

Comment on this clonotype: The junction departs from the called germline gene at one end, perhaps through a read error. The genes are TRBV20-1 and TRBJ1-1; D is uncertain. The length of the CDR3 is 15 residues. Germline V lookup: CDR1 DFQATT, CDR2 SNEGSKA (reference sequence). The CDR3 reads CSVPDARYENTETFF. The DNA of the CDR3 is TGCAGTGTCCCGGACGCCCGGTATGAGAACACTGAAACTTTCTTT.

V usage is TRBV7-6 and J usage is TRBJ1-5, with D maybe TRBD1 (5 bases). Trimming removed 6 bases from V and 4 bases from J, with 13 bases in between. Looked up from germline, CDR1 is SGHVS and CDR2 is FNYEAQ. This CDR3 has 14 residues. CDR3 DNA: TGTGCCAGCAGGCGGGACGGAGGGAATCAGCCCCAGCATTTT. Its translation: CASRRDGGNQPQHF.

The chain combines TRBV29-1 with TRBJ1-2, with D perhaps TRBD1 (5 bases). V gave up 4 bases and J gave up 2 bases, with 11 bases separating them. The CDR3 extends over 13 amino acids. Germline V gives CDR1 SQVTM, CDR2 ANQGSEA. The CDR3 region has the DNA TGCAGCGTTGGACGACAGACAAACTATGGCTACACCTTC. Its translation: CSVGRQTNYGYTF.

This clonotype has at least ten counts. V gene TRBV7-9 combines with J gene TRBJ2-2; D may be TRBD1 (5 bases). The CDR3 runs to 16 residues. CDR1 SEHNR and CDR2 FQNEAQ come from the germline V gene (reference sequence). V was pared by 4 bases and J by 2 bases, with 14 bases between. CDR3 in DNA: TGTGCCAGCAGCTCGCCGACAGCCCAAAACACCGGGGAGCTGTTTTTT. This encodes CASSSPTAQNTGELFF.

This clonotype was detected only a few times. The rearrangement joins TRBV12-3 or TRBV12-4 to TRBJ1-5, with 7 bases aligning to TRBD1. This CDR3 is built from 14 residues. J lost 3 bases, V lost 8 bases, and 7 bases had no gene match. This CDR3 is CASGYRGPNQPQHF. CDR3 nucleotides: TGTGCCAGCGGTTACAGGGGTCCCAATCAGCCCCAGCATTTT.

This clonotype showed up many times. The chain has TRBV7-8 and TRBJ2-3; D might be TRBD1 (5 bases). The CDR3 contains 15 residues. Trimming left V 5 bases short and J 1 base short, with 13 bases between. CDR1 and CDR2 from the germline V gene are SGHVS and FQNEAQ. The CDR3 DNA reads TGTGCCAGCAGCAGAGTACAGGCCCGCACAGATACGCAGTATTTT. Encoded protein: CASSRVQARTDTQYF.

The sample holds a few counts of this clonotype. The V gene is TRBV5-6, the J gene TRBJ2-7; D gene ambiguous. Germline CDR1 is SGHDT and CDR2 is YYEEEE. V was cut by 5 bases and J by 0 bases, with 15 bases left in between. The CDR3 contains 15 residues. Written as DNA, the CDR3 is TGTGCCAGCAGTTCCGGCCAGGCCTACTCCTACGAGCAGTACGTC. Translating it yields CASSSGQAYSYEQYV.

The chain recombines TRBV20-1 with TRBJ2-2; TRBD1 is a possible D gene (6 bases). In germline, CDR1 is DFQATT, CDR2 SNEGSKA (reference sequence). The CDR3 covers 16 residues. V was cut by 5 bases and J by 0 bases, with 16 bases left in between. The CDR3 sequence: CSALDTQGTNTGELFF. CDR3 nucleotide sequence: TGCAGTGCTTTAGATACCCAGGGGACGAACACCGGGGAGCTGTTTTTT.

This clonotype was observed at least ten times. The chain combines TRBV12-3 or TRBV12-4 with TRBJ2-1, with 8 bases fitting TRBD1. V dropped 5 bases and J dropped 9; count of bases not matched to a gene: 9. This CDR3 has 14 residues. The CDR3 DNA is TGTGCCAGCAGTGGACAGGGTTATTTGGTTGAGCAGTTCTTC. Translation: CASSGQGYLVEQFF.

The chain uses TRBV19 and TRBJ1-2; D call uncertain. This CDR3 has 18 amino acids. Germline V gene data show CDR1 as LNHDA and CDR2 as SQIVND (reference sequence). Trimming removed 3 bases at V and 4 bases at J, with 24 bases between. The CDR3 region has the DNA TGTGCCAGTAGTATTGCTCATTACGGAGGCCTAAACACCTATGGCTACACCTTC. Translating it yields CASSIAHYGGLNTYGYTF.